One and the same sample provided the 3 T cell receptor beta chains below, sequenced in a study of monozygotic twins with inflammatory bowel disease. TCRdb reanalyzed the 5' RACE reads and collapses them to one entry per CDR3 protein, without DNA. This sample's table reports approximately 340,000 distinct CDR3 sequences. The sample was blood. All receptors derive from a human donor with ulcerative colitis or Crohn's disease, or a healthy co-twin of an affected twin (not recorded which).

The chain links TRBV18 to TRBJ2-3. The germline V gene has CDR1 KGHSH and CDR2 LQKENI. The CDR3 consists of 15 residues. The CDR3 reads CASSLRRKDTDTQYF.

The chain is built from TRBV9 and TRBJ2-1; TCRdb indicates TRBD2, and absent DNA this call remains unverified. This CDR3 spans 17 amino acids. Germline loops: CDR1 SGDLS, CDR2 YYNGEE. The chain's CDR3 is CASSVSPGLAGDSEQFF.

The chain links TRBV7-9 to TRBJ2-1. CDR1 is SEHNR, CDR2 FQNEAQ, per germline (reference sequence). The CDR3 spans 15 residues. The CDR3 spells CASSLIGVEGNEQFF.